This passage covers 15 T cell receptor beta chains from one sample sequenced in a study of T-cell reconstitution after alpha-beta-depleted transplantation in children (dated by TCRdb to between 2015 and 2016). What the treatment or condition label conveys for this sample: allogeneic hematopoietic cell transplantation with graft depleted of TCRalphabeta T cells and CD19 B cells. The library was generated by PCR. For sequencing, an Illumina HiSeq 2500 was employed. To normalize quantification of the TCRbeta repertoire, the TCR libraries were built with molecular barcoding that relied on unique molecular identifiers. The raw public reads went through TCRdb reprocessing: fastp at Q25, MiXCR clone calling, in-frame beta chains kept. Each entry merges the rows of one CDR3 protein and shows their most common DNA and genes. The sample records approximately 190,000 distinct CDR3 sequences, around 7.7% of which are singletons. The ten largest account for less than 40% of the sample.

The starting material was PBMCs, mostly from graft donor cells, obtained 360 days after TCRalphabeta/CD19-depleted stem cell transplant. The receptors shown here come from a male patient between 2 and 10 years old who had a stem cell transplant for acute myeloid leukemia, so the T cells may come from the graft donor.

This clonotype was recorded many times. This CDR3 reads CSVGGEAYEQYF. The DNA of the CDR3 is TGCAGCGTTGGGGGCGAAGCCTACGAGCAGTACTTC. The rearrangement uses TRBV29-1 and TRBJ2-7; TRBD1 might be the D (5 bases). The CDR3 totals 12 residues. The ends were cut back, 4 bases at V and 2 bases at J, with 9 bases in the middle. The V gene's germline CDR1 is SQVTM and CDR2 ANQGSEA.

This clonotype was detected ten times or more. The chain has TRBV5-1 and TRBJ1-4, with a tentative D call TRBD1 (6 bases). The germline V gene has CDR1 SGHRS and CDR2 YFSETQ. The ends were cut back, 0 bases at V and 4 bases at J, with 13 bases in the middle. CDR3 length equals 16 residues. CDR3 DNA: TGCGCCAGCAGCTTGGTGCAGGGGTCCCTTAATGAAAAACTGTTTTTT. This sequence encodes CASSLVQGSLNEKLFF.

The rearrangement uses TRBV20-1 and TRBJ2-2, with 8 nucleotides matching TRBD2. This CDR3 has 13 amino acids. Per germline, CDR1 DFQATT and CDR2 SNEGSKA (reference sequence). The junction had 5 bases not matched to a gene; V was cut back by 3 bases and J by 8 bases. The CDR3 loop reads CSASGGAGGELFF. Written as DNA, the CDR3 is TGCAGTGCTAGCGGGGGGGCAGGTGGGGAGCTGTTTTTT.

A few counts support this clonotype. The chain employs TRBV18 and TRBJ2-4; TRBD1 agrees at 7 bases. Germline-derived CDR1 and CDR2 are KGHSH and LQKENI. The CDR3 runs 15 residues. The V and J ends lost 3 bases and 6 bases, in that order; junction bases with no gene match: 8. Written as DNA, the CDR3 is TGTGCCAGCTCACCGACACAGGGGACGTTAAACATTCAGTACTTC. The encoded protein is CASSPTQGTLNIQYF.

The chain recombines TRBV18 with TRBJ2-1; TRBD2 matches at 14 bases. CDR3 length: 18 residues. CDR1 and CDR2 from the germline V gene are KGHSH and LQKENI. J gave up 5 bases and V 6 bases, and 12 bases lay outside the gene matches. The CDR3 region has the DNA TGTGCCAGCTCGCGATCCGGGACTAGCGGGGGAAGGAACAATGAGCAGTTCTTC. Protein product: CASSRSGTSGGRNNEQFF.

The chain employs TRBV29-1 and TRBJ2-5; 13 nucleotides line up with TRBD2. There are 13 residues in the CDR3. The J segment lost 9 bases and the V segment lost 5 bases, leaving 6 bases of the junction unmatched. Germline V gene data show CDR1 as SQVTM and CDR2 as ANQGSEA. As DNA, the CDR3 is TGCAGCGTTACCGGGACTAGCGGGGTGGCCCAGTACTTC. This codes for CSVTGTSGVAQYF.

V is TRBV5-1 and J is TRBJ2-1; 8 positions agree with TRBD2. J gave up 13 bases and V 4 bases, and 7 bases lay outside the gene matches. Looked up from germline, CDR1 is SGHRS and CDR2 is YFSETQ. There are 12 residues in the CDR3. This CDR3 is CASSPYGTSQFF. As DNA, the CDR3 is TGCGCCAGCAGCCCCTACGGGACTAGTCAGTTCTTC.

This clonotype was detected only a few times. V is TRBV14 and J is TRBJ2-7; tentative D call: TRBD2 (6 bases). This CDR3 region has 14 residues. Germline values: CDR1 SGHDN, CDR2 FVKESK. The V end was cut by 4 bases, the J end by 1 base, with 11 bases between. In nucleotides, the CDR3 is TGTGCCAGCAGCCCAACCGGGAGTTCCTACGAGCAGTACGTC. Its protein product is CASSPTGSSYEQYV.

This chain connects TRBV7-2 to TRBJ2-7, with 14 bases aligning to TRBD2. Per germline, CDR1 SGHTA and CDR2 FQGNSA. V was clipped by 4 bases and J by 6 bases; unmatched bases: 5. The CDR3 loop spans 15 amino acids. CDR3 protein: CASSSGTSGRAEQYF. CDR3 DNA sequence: TGTGCCAGCAGCTCCGGGACTAGCGGGAGAGCCGAGCAGTACTTC. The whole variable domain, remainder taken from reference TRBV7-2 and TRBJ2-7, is GAGVSQSPSNKVTEKGKDVELRCDPISGHTALYWYRQSLGQGLEFLIYFQGNSAPDKSGLPSDRFSAERTGGSVSTLTIQRTQQEDSAVYLCASSSGTSGRAEQYFGPGTRLTVT.

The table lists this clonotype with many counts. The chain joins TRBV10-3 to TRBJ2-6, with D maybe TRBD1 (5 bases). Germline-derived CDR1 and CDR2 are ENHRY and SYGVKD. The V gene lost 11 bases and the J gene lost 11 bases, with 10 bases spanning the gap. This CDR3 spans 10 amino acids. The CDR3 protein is CAVGQYVLTF. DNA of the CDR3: TGTGCCGTAGGACAATACGTCCTGACTTTC.

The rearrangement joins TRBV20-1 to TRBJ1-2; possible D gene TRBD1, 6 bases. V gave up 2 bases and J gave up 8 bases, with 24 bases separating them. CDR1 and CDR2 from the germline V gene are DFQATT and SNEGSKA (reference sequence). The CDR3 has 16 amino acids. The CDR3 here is CSARYFDRTEARGYTF. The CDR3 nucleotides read TGCAGTGCTAGATACTTCGACAGGACGGAGGCGCGGGGCTACACCTTC.

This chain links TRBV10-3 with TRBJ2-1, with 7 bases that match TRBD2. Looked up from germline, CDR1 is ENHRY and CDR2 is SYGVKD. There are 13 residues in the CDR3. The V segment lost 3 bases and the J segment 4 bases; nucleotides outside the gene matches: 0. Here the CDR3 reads CAISEAGYNEQFF. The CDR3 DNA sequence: TGTGCCATCAGTGAAGCGGGATACAATGAGCAGTTCTTC.

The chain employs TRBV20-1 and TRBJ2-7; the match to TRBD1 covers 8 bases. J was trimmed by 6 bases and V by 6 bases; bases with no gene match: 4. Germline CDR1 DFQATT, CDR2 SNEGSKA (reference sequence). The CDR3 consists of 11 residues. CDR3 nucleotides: TGCAGTGCCCTTACAGGGGGCGAGCAGTACTTC. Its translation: CSALTGGEQYF.

CDR3 loop: CASSGLAGFETQYF. The CDR3 coding sequence is TGTGCCAGCAGCGGACTAGCGGGGTTTGAGACCCAGTACTTC. The J gene is TRBJ2-5, the V gene TRBV3-1; the match to TRBD2 covers 12 bases. This CDR3 is 14 amino acids long. Trimming at V came to 5 bases and at J to 5 bases, leaving 3 bases not matched to a gene. Germline-derived CDR1 and CDR2 are LGHDT and YNNKEL (reference sequence).

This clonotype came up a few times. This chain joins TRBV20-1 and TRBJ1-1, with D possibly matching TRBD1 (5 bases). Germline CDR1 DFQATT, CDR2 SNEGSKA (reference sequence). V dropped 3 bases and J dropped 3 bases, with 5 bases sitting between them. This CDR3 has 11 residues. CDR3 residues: CSARGDTEAFF. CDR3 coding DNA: TGCAGTGCTAGGGGGGACACTGAAGCTTTCTTT.